Listed here are 20 T cell receptor beta chains from one sample, sequenced in a study of blood T cell repertoires in COVID-19. The data were produced by immunoSEQ multiplex PCR, yet TCRdb's version contains in-frame clones alone and is incomplete. Of tens of thousands of clones detected, approximately 89% appear once; the ten largest clones hold 9%. Sequences were obtained from peripheral blood. All receptors come from a woman between 70 and 85 years old with acute or convalescent COVID-19.

The chain combines TRBV7-8 with TRBJ2-4; 10 bases match TRBD1. The CDR3 has 15 amino acids. CDR1 and CDR2 from the germline V gene are SGHVS and FQNEAQ. After removal of 5 bases from V and 13 bases from J, the junction contained 14 bases not matched to a gene. The DNA for the CDR3 is TGTGCCAGCAGCCCCTGGGACAGGGGAAGTGGGGGGCAGTACTTC. This translates into CASSPWDRGSGGQYF.

The chain carries TRBV7-2 and TRBJ2-5; D may be TRBD1 (5 bases). Trimming took off 3 bases at V and 2 bases at J, with 7 bases between the two ends. The CDR3 is 13 amino acids. Germline V gives CDR1 SGHTA, CDR2 FQGNSA. The CDR3: CASSLGQQETQYF. The CDR3 nucleotides read TGTGCCAGCAGCTTGGGGCAGCAAGAGACCCAGTACTTC.

This rearrangement joins TRBV6-2 or TRBV6-3 to TRBJ1-6; no clear D. This CDR3 has 14 residues. Per germline, CDR1 MNHEY and CDR2 SVGEGT. V was pared by 3 bases and J by 9 bases, with 12 bases between. The DNA for the CDR3 is TGTGCCAGCAGTTATCCGGGTTCTATTTCACCCCTCCACTTT. The encoded protein is CASSYPGSISPLHF.

This clone was found once. V usage is TRBV5-1 and J usage is TRBJ1-5, with D maybe TRBD1 (5 bases). Germline V gives CDR1 SGHRS, CDR2 YFSETQ. V was cut by 0 bases and J by 9 bases, with 13 bases left in between. This CDR3 contains 14 residues. The CDR3 loop is CASSLEGEGRPQHF. The CDR3 nucleotides read TGCGCCAGCAGCTTGGAAGGGGAAGGGCGGCCCCAGCATTTT.

The rearrangement links TRBV3-1 (or the pseudogene TRBV3-2) to TRBJ2-3, with a possible D match to TRBD2 (6 bases). The CDR3 sequence is 19 residues long. The germline gives CDR1 LGHDT, CDR2 YNNKEL (reference sequence). V was clipped by 1 base and J by 0 bases, with 20 bases between them. The CDR3 here is CASSQGVELARSSTDTQYF. CDR3 coding DNA: TGTGCCAGCAGCCAAGGGGTTGAGCTAGCGCGGTCGAGCACAGATACGCAGTATTTT.

This clone has more than one count but fewer than ten. J is TRBJ1-6 and V is TRBV7-2; TRBD1 might be the D (5 bases). Trimming cost V 4 bases and J 2 bases, with 18 bases left between them. The CDR3 spans 18 residues. Germline loops: CDR1 SGHTA, CDR2 FQGNSA. The CDR3 nucleotides are TGTGCCAGCAGCTCGCCACCGACAGATTTGGCCTATAATTCACCCCTCCACTTT. Amino acid sequence: CASSSPPTDLAYNSPLHF.

This clone was detected only once. The V and J genes are TRBV6-5 and TRBJ2-3; 8 nucleotides match TRBD2. The CDR3 covers 15 residues. The germline gives CDR1 MNHEY, CDR2 SVGAGI. Trimming took 7 bases from V and 4 from J; bases not matched to a gene: 10. CDR3 amino acids: CASIVTGGISDTQYF. The CDR3 DNA reads TGTGCCAGCATAGTAACGGGAGGGATCTCAGATACGCAGTATTTT.

The chain is built from TRBV29-1 and TRBJ2-1, with D tentatively TRBD1 (6 bases). Germline V gene data show CDR1 as SQVTM and CDR2 as ANQGSEA. CDR3 length: 17 amino acids. V was shortened by 0 bases and J by 7 bases, with 22 bases between the two germline ends. CDR3 in amino acids: CSVEEPTQGKGGNEQFF. The CDR3 DNA sequence: TGCAGCGTTGAAGAACCAACACAGGGTAAGGGCGGGAATGAGCAGTTCTTC.

V is TRBV6-5 and J is TRBJ1-2; 9 bases fit TRBD1. J gave up 6 bases and V 6 bases, and 2 bases lay outside the gene matches. CDR3 length: 12 amino acids. Germline CDR1 and CDR2: MNHEY and SVGAGI. CDR3 sequence reads: CASRTGGNGYTF. The DNA of the CDR3 is TGTGCCAGCAGGACAGGGGGGAATGGCTACACCTTC.

The rearrangement joins TRBV5-1 to TRBJ2-2, with a possible D match to TRBD1 (5 bases). The CDR3 consists of 15 residues. Germline V CDR1 and CDR2: SGHRS, YFSETQ. The ends were cut back, 4 bases at V and 6 bases at J, with 16 bases in the middle. In DNA, the CDR3 is TGCGCCAGCAGCACAGGAGATAACATACCCGGGGAGCTGTTTTTT. Its translation: CASSTGDNIPGELFF.

The rearrangement uses TRBV7-2 and TRBJ2-3; 10 bases are shared with TRBD2. The CDR3 contains 14 residues. Germline-derived CDR1 and CDR2 are SGHTA and FQGNSA. After removal of 5 bases from V and 3 bases from J, the junction contained 2 bases not matched to a gene. The CDR3 coding sequence is TGTGCCAGCAGCGCGGGACTAGCGACAGATACGCAGTATTTT. As protein: CASSAGLATDTQYF.

J is TRBJ2-3 and V is TRBV7-9, with 12 bases fitting TRBD2. J gave up 2 bases and V 4 bases, and 4 bases lay outside the gene matches. The CDR3 extends over 16 amino acids. Germline V lookup: CDR1 SEHNR, CDR2 FQNEAQ (reference sequence). CDR3 residues: CASSSLAGGYTDTQYF. The CDR3 region has the DNA TGTGCCAGCAGCTCCCTAGCGGGAGGGTACACAGATACGCAGTATTTT.

The chain recombines TRBV10-3 with TRBJ1-1; perhaps TRBD1 as D (5 bases). Trimming stripped 7 bases from V and 4 bases from J, with 16 bases between. Looked up from germline, CDR1 is ENHRY and CDR2 is SYGVKD. This CDR3 contains 14 residues. In DNA, the CDR3 is TGTGCCATCACCCCTGGGGGGGAGGGCACTGAAGCTTTCTTT. Protein: CAITPGGEGTEAFF.

This chain connects TRBV2 to TRBJ2-3, with 7 bases lining up with TRBD1. The V gene end was trimmed by 8 bases and the J gene end by 1 base; junction bases not matched to a gene: 9. The germline CDR1 and CDR2 sequences are SNHLY and FYNNEI. CDR3 size: 15 residues. The CDR3 sequence: CASGDREGGTDTQYF. The DNA for the CDR3 is TGTGCCAGCGGAGACAGGGAAGGGGGCACAGATACGCAGTATTTT.

The J gene is TRBJ2-1, the V gene TRBV4-1, with D hard to call. The CDR3 contains 16 residues. CDR1 and CDR2 (germline): MGHRA, YSYEKL. Trimming stripped 0 bases from V and 0 bases from J, with 9 bases between. The DNA of the CDR3 is TGCGCCAGCAGCCAAGATCAAGTGAGCTCCTACAATGAGCAGTTCTTC. This translates into CASSQDQVSSYNEQFF.

This clone was counted only a few times. V is TRBV19 and J is TRBJ2-7; TRBD1 aligns across 8 bases. The CDR3 runs to 15 residues. Unmatched junction bases numbered 7, after V lost 3 bases and J lost 3 bases. Germline V gene lookup returns CDR1 LNHDA and CDR2 SQIVND (reference sequence). In DNA, the CDR3 is TGTGCCAGTAGTATCGGTGGGACAGGTGTCTACGAGCAGTACGTC. Protein sequence: CASSIGGTGVYEQYV.

V usage is TRBV27 and J usage is TRBJ2-1; 10 bases are a match to TRBD2. The CDR3 has 13 amino acids. The V gene's germline CDR1 is MNHEY and CDR2 SMNVEV (reference sequence). V was pared by 5 bases and J by 8 bases, with 3 bases of the junction left unmatched. CDR3 in DNA: TGTGCCAGCAGTGCACTAGCGGGGTATGAGCAGTTCTTC. Protein sequence: CASSALAGYEQFF.

This clone occurred once. The J gene is TRBJ1-1, the V gene TRBV10-3; D possibly corresponds to TRBD1 (5 bases). Germline lookup yields CDR1 ENHRY and CDR2 SYGVKD. Trimming pared 7 bases from V and 2 bases from J, leaving 11 bases between. The CDR3 is 13 residues long. The CDR3 protein is CAINVQVNTEAFF. CDR3 nucleotides: TGTGCCATCAACGTACAGGTTAACACTGAAGCTTTCTTT.

The chain couples TRBV10-3 to TRBJ2-3, with 10 bases aligning to TRBD1. Germline V gene data show CDR1 as ENHRY and CDR2 as SYGVKD. The CDR3 has 14 residues. With 4 bases clipped from V and 3 bases from J, the junction kept 1 base outside the gene matches. CDR3 sequence (DNA): TGTGCCATCAGTGGGGGACAGGGGACAGATACGCAGTATTTT. It yields the protein CAISGGQGTDTQYF.

The chain uses TRBV7-9 and TRBJ2-3; TRBD2 aligns across 8 bases. The CDR3 has 14 residues. J lost 0 bases, V lost 7 bases, and 3 bases had no gene match. Germline CDR1 and CDR2: SEHNR and FQNEAQ (reference sequence). As DNA, the CDR3 is TGTGCCAGCACCCGGGAGGGAAGCACAGATACGCAGTATTTT. Translated, it gives CASTREGSTDTQYF.